This T cell receptor (beta chain) stems from a study of CD8 T cells in Susac syndrome. It was with random hexamers that roughly 0.5 to 1 ug RNA was reverse transcribed. A single record per CDR3 protein comes from TCRdb applying MiXCR to the immunoSEQ multiplex PCR reads. The data show some 180,000 distinct CDR3 sequences, roughly 94% seen once. This clonotype has only one observation. CD8+ and CD4+ T cells taken from blood had their TCR beta sequenced. In Susac syndrome patients, recently defined diagnostic criteria for definite or probable disease were met. TEMRA cells were FACS-enriched and CD8+ and CD4+ T cells negatively isolated. What was sequenced was CD4+ T cells from PBMCs. This sequence was found in a human donor with Susac syndrome.

The CDR3 protein is CASSYSGRGQAFF. CDR3 sequence (DNA): TGTGCCAGCAGTTACTCGGGGAGGGGGCAAGCTTTCTTT. The chain links TRBV6-6 to TRBJ1-1; 7 bases fit TRBD1. Germline V gene lookup returns CDR1 MNHNY and CDR2 SVGAGI (reference sequence). This CDR3 spans 13 amino acids. V dropped 0 bases and J dropped 9; count of bases not matched to a gene: 4.